This T cell receptor beta chain is drawn from a study of blood T cell repertoires in COVID-19. Method: immunoSEQ multiplex PCR; TCRdb's copy keeps in-frame clones and lacks some. This repertoire shows 110,000 or so clones, about 83% found once; its top ten account for roughly 6.2%. The V and J ends lost 3 bases and 0 bases respectively, with 17 bases between them. CDR1 is SGHTA and CDR2 is FQGNSA in the germline V gene. The CDR3 covers 17 residues. This clonotype originated in a man between 65 and 85 years old with acute or convalescent COVID-19. The sample was peripheral blood. The V call is TRBV7-2, the J call TRBJ1-1; possible D gene TRBD1, 6 bases. The DNA for the CDR3 is TGTGCCAGCAGCTTCCCCTCCGGGACACTTATGAACACTGAAGCTTTCTTT. This encodes CASSFPSGTLMNTEAFF.